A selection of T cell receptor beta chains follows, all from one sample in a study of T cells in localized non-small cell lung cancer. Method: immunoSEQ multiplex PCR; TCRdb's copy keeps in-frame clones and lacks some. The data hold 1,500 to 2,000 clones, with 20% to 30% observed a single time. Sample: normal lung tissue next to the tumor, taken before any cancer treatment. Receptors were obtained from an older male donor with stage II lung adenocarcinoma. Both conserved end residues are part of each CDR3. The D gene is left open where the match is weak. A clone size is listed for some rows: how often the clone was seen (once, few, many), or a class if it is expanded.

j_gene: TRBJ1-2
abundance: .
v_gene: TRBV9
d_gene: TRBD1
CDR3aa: CASSVEGQGAGGYTF
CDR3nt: TGTGCCAGCAGCGTAGAGGGACAGGGGGCCGGTGGCTACACCTTC

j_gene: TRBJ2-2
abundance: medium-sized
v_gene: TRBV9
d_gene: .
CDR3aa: CASSVGRTGELFF
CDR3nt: TGTGCCAGCAGCGTAGGTCGAACCGGGGAGCTGTTTTTT

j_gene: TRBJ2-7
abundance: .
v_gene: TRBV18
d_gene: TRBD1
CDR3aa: CASSKDRDLDEQYF
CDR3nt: TGTGCCAGCTCGAAGGACAGGGATTTGGACGAGCAGTACTTC

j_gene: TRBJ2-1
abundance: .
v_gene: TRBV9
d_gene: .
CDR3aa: CAIRPYYNEQFF
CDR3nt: TGTGCCATCCGTCCCTACTACAATGAGCAGTTCTTC

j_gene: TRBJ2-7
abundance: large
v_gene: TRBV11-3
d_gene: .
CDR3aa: CASSPYFSKHYEQYF
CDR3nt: TGTGCCAGCAGTCCTTATTTCTCCAAGCACTACGAGCAGTACTTC

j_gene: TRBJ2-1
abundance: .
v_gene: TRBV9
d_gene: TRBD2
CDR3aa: CASSASGRSHDEQFF
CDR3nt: TGTGCCAGCAGCGCTAGCGGGAGGAGTCACGATGAGCAGTTCTTC

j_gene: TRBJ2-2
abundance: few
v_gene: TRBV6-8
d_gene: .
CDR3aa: CASSYSGTGVRELFF
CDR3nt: TGTGCCAGCAGTTACTCCGGGACTGGAGTAAGGGAGCTGTTTTTT

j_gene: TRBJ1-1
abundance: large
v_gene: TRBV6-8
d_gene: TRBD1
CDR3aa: CASRVTGRDTEAFF
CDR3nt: TGTGCCAGCAGGGTGACAGGGAGGGACACTGAAGCTTTCTTT

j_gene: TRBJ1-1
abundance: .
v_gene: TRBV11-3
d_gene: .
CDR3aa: CASSFWDKILQTLNTEAFF
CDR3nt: TGTGCCAGCAGCTTTTGGGACAAAATTTTACAAACCCTCAACACTGAAGCTTTCTTT

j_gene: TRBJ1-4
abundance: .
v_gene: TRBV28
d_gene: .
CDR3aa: CASRTKRSTVEKLFF
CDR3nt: TGTGCCAGCAGAACCAAGAGGTCTACGGTTGAAAAACTGTTTTTT

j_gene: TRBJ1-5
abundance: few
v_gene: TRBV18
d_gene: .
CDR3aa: CASSPSRLDNQPQHF
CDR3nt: TGTGCCAGCTCACCCTCCAGGTTAGACAATCAGCCCCAGCATTTT

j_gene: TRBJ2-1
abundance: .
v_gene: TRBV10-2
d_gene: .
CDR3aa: CASSEIDSYNEQFF
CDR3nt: TGCGCCAGCAGTGAGATAGACAGTTACAATGAGCAGTTCTTC

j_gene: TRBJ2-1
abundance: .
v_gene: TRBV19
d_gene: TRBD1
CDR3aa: CASTAGQGAIDEQFF
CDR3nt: TGTGCCAGTACGGCCGGACAGGGGGCAATTGATGAGCAGTTCTTC

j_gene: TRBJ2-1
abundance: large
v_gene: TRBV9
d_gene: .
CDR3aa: CASSVGGGMEDEQFF
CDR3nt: TGTGCCAGCAGCGTAGGTGGAGGGATGGAGGATGAGCAGTTCTTC

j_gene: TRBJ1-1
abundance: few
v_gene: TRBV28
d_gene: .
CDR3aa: CASNYGQRGTEAFF
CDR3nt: TGTGCCAGCAATTACGGACAGAGGGGCACTGAAGCTTTCTTT

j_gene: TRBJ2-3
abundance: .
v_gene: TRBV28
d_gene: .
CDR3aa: CASSLWAAGLTDTQYF
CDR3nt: TGTGCCAGCAGTTTATGGGCGGCCGGCCTCACAGATACGCAGTATTTT

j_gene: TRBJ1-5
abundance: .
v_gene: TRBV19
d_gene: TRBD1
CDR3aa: CASRGGQGQPQHF
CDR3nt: TGTGCCAGTAGGGGAGGACAGGGACAGCCCCAGCATTTT

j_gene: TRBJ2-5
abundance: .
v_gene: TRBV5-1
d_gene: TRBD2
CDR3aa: CASSILTSGRETQYF
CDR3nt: TGCGCCAGCTCTATCTTGACTAGCGGGAGGGAGACCCAGTACTTC

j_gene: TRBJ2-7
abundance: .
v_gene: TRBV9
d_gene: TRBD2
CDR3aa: CASSLTAGLAGVSEQYF
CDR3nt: TGTGCCAGCAGCCTAACAGCAGGACTAGCGGGAGTAAGCGAGCAGTACTTC

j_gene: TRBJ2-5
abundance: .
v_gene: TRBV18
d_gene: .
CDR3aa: CASSPWATHSQETQYF
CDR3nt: TGTGCCAGCTCACCATGGGCAACACACTCGCAAGAGACCCAGTACTTC

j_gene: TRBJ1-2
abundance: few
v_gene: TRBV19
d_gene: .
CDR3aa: CASSSDLTSLDGYTF
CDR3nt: TGTGCCAGTAGTTCCGACCTAACCTCTCTCGATGGCTACACCTTC

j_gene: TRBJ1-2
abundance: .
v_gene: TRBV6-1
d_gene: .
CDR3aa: CASSEALRGVYGYTF
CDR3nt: TGTGCCAGCAGTGAAGCGCTTCGGGGAGTATATGGCTACACCTTC